This T cell receptor beta chain was identified in a study of T cell responses to AZD1222 COVID-19 vaccine. Trimming pared 2 bases from V and 4 bases from J, leaving 14 bases between. Germline CDR1 reads MDHEN; CDR2 reads SYDVKM. The CDR3 has 15 amino acids. Using immunoSEQ multiplex PCR, the repertoire was profiled, and TCRdb retains in-frame clones only, with some absent. The sample table includes more than 110,000 clones. The sequence was obtained from an adult in good health. The chain couples TRBV28 to TRBJ1-2; a weak D match, TRBD1 (6 bases). The sequenced sample consisted of peripheral blood. In DNA form, the CDR3 reads TGTGCCAGCAGTTTAAGTAGGGGGGTCAGCTATGGCTACACCTTC. This sequence encodes CASSLSRGVSYGYTF.